This T cell receptor (beta chain) is from a study of T cell responses to AZD1222 COVID-19 vaccine. Note on this clone: Its antigen is unidentified.

Study-level findings and limits: Repertoires were collected only later (after the peak T cell response had occurred). Across spike, vaccine-associated CD4 TCRs were found, dominant at 160-218 and 743-854. Elevations in Spike-specific TCR breadth and depth followed administration of two AZD1222 doses.

This table comes from immunoSEQ multiplex PCR, and its TCRdb copy is limited to in-frame clones, with some not included. Here the sample spans around 150,000 clones, under 95% being singletons. The V end lost 6 bases, the J end lost 0 bases, and 35 bases lay between the germline ends. The CDR3 sequence is 22 residues long. From germline, CDR1 is MNHNY and CDR2 SVGAGI (reference sequence). The sample in question was peripheral blood, obtained 28 days after the second dose of the MenACWY control vaccine. The receptor's source is an adult who received the MenACWY meningococcal vaccine as a control. This chain links TRBV6-6 with TRBJ1-2; D may be TRBD1 (5 bases). CDR3 sequence reads: CASSSNAISLGRPQATNYGYTF. CDR3 bases: TGTGCCAGCAGCTCAAACGCGATTTCTTTGGGGCGTCCCCAAGCGACTAACTATGGCTACACCTTC.